Shown below are 11 T cell receptor beta chains from a single sample sequenced in a study of spatial heterogeneity in lung cancer. MiXCR, run by TCRdb on the 5' RACE reads, gives a single entry per CDR3 protein. The sample includes 20,000 to 25,000 distinct CDR3 sequences, 6% to 7.5% of them seen just once. As for time point: sample taken at primary tumor resection. Sequenced material: PBMCs, taken at surgery. The receptors here all came from a male donor with early-stage non-small cell lung cancer.

This clonotype has a handful of counts. The DNA for the CDR3 is TGTGCCAGCAGCGTAGGAAGAGACAGGGCCTCCGAGCAGTACTTC. It translates to CASSVGRDRASEQYF. V and J are TRBV9 and TRBJ2-7; 7 bases fit TRBD1. Per germline, CDR1 SGDLS and CDR2 YYNGEE. CDR3 length equals 15 residues. V was clipped by 0 bases and J by 6 bases; unmatched bases: 9.

This rearrangement joins TRBV6-2 or TRBV6-3 to TRBJ2-2; D may be TRBD1 or TRBD2 (5 bases each). Germline V lookup: CDR1 MNHEY, CDR2 SVGEGT. V dropped 5 bases and J dropped 6 bases, with 13 bases sitting between them. The CDR3 is 14 amino acids. The chain's CDR3 is CASSQTPGPGELFF. In DNA form, the CDR3 reads TGTGCCAGCAGTCAGACCCCGGGACCCGGGGAGCTGTTTTTT.

This clonotype came up many times. This chain uses TRBV24-1 with TRBJ1-5; D perhaps matches TRBD1 (5 bases). This CDR3 has 13 residues. Between the trimmed V and J ends, which lost 5 bases and 7 bases, there was a span of 11 bases. Germline assignment: CDR1 KGHDR and CDR2 SFDVKD. CDR3 DNA: TGTGCCACCAGTGGCGGGGGGGAACAGCCCCAGCATTTT. This encodes CATSGGGEQPQHF.

This clonotype was detected many times. The J gene is TRBJ2-7, the V gene TRBV28; D is unclear. Trimming took 2 bases from V and 6 from J, leaving 11 bases between them. Germline V gene data show CDR1 as MDHEN and CDR2 as SYDVKM. The CDR3 is made up of 13 amino acids. CDR3: CASSLPGSAEQYF. CDR3 sequence (DNA): TGTGCCAGCAGTTTACCGGGTTCGGCCGAGCAGTACTTC. Full variable domain (outside the CDR3, taken from reference TRBV28 and TRBJ2-7): DVKVTQSSRYLVKRTGEKVFLECVQDMDHENMFWYRQDPGLGLRLIYFSYDVKMKEKGDIPEGYSVSREKKERFSLILESASTNQTSMYLCASSLPGSAEQYFGPGTRLTVT.

This clonotype has a count of ten or more. The rearrangement links TRBV30 to TRBJ2-2; D is ambiguous. Trimming removed 3 bases from V and 1 base from J, with 9 bases in between. CDR1 is GTSNPN and CDR2 is SVGIG in the germline V gene (reference sequence). CDR3 length: 14 residues. This CDR3 is CAWSHFQNTGELFF. CDR3 bases: TGTGCCTGGAGCCACTTCCAGAACACCGGGGAGCTGTTTTTT.

This clonotype was observed at least ten times. The chain couples TRBV7-2 to TRBJ1-2, with D perhaps TRBD1 (6 bases). V gave up 1 base and J gave up 8 bases, with 23 bases separating them. The CDR3 totals 17 residues. Germline lookup yields CDR1 SGHTA and CDR2 FQGNSA. The CDR3 protein is CASSLDVISQGRRGYTF. The CDR3 nucleotides read TGTGCCAGCAGCTTAGACGTAATCTCACAGGGAAGAAGAGGCTACACCTTC.

V is TRBV4-1 and J is TRBJ2-7; D is perhaps TRBD1 (5 bases). The CDR3 is 15 residues long. Deletions cut 0 bases from V and 0 bases from J, with 9 bases between. Germline CDR1 reads MGHRA; CDR2 reads YSYEKL. The CDR3 coding sequence is TGCGCCAGCAGCCAAGAGCAGGGAAGCTCCTACGAGCAGTACTTC. This translates into CASSQEQGSSYEQYF.

Concerning this clonotype itself: A much larger clone differs from this one at a single base, so this may be a read error. This chain links TRBV4-2 with TRBJ2-7; tentatively, D is TRBD2 (6 bases). Germline V CDR1 and CDR2: LGHNA, YNFKEQ. The CDR3 covers 12 residues. In nucleotides, the CDR3 is TGTGTCAGCAGCCGGGGCGGGAACGAGCAGTACTTC. Its protein product is CVSSRGGNEQYF.

Ten or more counts support this clonotype. This chain connects TRBV6-1 to TRBJ1-1; 9 bases are shared with TRBD1. V lost 4 bases to trimming and J lost 3 bases; unmatched junction nucleotides: 3. Germline values: CDR1 MNHNS, CDR2 SASEGT. The CDR3 has 14 amino acids. Here the CDR3 reads CASSADRGDTEAFF. DNA for the CDR3: TGTGCCAGCAGTGCGGACAGGGGTGACACTGAAGCTTTCTTT.

In its sample, this clonotype was seen many times. This sequence joins TRBV10-3 and TRBJ2-7; no definite D call. The germline V and J ends were trimmed by 3 bases and 1 base, with 7 bases remaining between them. The germline CDR1 and CDR2 sequences are ENHRY and SYGVKD. The CDR3 spans 13 residues. The CDR3 region has the DNA TGTGCCATCAGTGACGGTTTGTCCTACGAGCAGTACTTC. It translates to CAISDGLSYEQYF.

In this sample, this clonotype turned up many times. The CDR3 sequence is CASSPSVLFNRGEQYF. DNA of the CDR3: TGTGCCAGCTCACCAAGCGTCCTATTTAACAGGGGCGAGCAGTACTTC. The chain carries TRBV18 and TRBJ2-7; 7 positions agree with TRBD1. The CDR3 sequence is 16 residues long. J was trimmed by 6 bases and V by 2 bases; bases with no gene match: 13. CDR1 is KGHSH, CDR2 LQKENI, per germline. The variable domain in full, with the rest retrieved from reference TRBV18 and TRBJ2-7, is NAGVMQNPRHLVRRRGQEARLRCSPMKGHSHVYWYRQLPEEGLKFMVYLQKENIIDESGMPKERFSAEFPKEGPSILRIQQVVRGDSAAYFCASSPSVLFNRGEQYFGPGTRLTVT.